What follows is one T cell receptor (beta chain) and its context. V gave up 1 base and J gave up 8 bases, with 11 bases separating them. The germline CDR1 and CDR2 sequences are SGHTA and FQGNSA. The CDR3 is 13 residues long. The TCR beta repertoire was assessed by survey-level immunoSEQ sequencing. Only in-frame clones appear in the TCRdb table, and some are missing; sequencing was by immunoSEQ multiplex PCR. There are 40,000 to 55,000 clones in the sample; approximately 95% occur only once, and approximately 12% lies in the top ten. The genes are TRBV7-2 and TRBJ1-2; D unresolved. The source is a man in his forties or fifties with rheumatoid arthritis. Specimen: PBMCs. CDR3 residues: CASSLGTLRGYTF. The CDR3, as DNA: TGTGCCAGCAGCTTAGGGACTCTGAGGGGCTACACCTTC.